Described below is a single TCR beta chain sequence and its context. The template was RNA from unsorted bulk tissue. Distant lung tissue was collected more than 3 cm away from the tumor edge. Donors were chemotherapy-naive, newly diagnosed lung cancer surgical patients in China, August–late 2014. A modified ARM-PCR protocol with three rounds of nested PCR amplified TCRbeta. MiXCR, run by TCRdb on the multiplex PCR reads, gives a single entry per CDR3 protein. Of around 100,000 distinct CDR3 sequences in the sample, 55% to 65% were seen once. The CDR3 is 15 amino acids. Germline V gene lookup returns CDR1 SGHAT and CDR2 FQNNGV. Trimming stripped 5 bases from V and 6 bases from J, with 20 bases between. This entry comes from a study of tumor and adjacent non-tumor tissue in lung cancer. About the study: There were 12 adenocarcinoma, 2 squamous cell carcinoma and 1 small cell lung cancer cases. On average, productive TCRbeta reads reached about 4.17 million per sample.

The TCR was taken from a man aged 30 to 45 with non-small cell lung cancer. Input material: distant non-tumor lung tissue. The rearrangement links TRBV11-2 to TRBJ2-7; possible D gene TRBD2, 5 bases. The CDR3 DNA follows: TGTGCCAGCAGCGGCCGACGGGGATTGGGCTTCGAGCAGTACTTC. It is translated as CASSGRRGLGFEQYF.